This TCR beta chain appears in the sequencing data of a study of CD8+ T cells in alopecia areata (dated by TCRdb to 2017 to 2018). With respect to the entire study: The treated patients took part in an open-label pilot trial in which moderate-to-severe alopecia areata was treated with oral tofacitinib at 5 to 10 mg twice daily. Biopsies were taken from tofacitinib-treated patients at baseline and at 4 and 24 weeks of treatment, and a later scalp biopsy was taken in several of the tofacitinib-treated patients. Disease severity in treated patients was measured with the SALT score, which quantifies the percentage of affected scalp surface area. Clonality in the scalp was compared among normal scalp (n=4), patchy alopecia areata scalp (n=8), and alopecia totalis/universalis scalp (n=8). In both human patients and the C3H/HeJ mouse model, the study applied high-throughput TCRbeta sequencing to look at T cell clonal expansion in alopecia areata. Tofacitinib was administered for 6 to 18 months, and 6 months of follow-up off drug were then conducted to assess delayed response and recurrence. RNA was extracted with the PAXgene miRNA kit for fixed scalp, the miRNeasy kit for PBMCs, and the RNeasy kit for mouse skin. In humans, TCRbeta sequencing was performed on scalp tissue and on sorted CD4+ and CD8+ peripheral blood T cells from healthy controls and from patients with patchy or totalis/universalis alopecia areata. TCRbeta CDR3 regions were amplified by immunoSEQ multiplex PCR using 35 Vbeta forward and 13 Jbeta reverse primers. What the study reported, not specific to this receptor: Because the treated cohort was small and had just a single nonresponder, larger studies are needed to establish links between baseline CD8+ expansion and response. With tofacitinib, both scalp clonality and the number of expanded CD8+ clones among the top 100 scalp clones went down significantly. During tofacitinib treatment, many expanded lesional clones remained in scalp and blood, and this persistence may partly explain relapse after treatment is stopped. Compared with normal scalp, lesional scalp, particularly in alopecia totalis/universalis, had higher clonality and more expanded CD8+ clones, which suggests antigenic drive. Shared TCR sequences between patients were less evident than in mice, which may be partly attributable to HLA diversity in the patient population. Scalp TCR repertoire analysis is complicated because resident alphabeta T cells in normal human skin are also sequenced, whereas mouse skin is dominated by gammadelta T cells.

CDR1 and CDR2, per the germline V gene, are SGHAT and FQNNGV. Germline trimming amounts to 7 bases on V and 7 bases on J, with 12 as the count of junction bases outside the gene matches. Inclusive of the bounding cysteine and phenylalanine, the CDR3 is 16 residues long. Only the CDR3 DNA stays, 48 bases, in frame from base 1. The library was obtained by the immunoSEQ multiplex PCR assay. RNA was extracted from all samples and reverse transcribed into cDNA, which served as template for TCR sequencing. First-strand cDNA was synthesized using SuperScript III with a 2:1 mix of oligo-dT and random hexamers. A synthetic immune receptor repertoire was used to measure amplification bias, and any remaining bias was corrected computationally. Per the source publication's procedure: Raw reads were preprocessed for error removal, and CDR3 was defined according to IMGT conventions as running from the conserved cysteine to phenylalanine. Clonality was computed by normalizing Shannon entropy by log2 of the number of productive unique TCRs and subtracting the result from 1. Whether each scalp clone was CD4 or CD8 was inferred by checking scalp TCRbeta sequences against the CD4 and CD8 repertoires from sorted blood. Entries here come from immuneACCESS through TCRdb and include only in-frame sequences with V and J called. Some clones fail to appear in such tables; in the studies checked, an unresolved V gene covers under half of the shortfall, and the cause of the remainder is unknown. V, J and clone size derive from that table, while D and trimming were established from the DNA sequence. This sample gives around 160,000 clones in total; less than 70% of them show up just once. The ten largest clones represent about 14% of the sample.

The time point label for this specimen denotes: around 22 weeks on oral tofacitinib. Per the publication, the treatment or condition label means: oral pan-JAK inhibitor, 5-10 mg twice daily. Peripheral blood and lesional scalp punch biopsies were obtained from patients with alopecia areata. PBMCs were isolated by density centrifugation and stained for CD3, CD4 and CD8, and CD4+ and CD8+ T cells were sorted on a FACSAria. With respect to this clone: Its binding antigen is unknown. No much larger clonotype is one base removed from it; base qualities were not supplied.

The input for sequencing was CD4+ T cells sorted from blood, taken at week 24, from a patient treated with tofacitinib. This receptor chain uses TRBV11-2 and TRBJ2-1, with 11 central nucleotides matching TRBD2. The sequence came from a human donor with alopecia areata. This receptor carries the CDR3 CASTAPPSGGFNEQFF. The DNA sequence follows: TGTGCCAGCACCGCCCCCCCTAGCGGGGGGTTTAATGAGCAGTTCTTC.